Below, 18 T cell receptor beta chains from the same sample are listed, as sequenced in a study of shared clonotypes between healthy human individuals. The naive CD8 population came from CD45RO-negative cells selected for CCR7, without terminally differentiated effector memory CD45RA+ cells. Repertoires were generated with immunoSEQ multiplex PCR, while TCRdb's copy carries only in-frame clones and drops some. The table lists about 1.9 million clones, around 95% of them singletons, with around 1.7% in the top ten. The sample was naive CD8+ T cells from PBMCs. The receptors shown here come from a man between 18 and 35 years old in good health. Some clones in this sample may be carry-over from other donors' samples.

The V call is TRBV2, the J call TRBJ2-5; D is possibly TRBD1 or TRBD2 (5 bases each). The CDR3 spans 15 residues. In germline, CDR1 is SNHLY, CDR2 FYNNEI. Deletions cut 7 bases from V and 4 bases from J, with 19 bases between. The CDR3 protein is CASTTGTHSLETQYF. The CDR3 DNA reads TGTGCCAGCACCACGGGGACCCATAGTTTAGAGACCCAGTACTTC.

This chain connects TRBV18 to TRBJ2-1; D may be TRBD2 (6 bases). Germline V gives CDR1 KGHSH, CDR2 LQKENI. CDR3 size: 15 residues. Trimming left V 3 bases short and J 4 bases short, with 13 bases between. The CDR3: CASSPRGEHYNEQFF. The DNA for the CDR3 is TGTGCCAGCTCACCCCGCGGGGAGCATTACAATGAGCAGTTCTTC.

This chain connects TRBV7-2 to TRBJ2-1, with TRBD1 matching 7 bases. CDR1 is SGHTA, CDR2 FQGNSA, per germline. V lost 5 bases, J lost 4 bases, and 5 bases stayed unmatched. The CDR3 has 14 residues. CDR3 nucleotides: TGTGCCAGCAGCCCTTCGGACAGGTACAATGAGCAGTTCTTC. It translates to CASSPSDRYNEQFF.

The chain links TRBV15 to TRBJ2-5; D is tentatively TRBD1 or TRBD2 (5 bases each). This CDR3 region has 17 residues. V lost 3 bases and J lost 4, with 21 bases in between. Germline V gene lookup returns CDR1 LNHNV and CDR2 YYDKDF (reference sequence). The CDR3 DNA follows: TGTGCCACCAGCAGTCCATACTACGGGACCCGCGGAGAGACCCAGTACTTC. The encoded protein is CATSSPYYGTRGETQYF.

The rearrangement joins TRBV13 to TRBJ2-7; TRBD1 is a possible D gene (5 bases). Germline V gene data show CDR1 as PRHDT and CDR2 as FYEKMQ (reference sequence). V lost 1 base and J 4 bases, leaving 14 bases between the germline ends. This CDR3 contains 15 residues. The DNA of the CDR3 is TGTGCCAGCAGCTTAGCTGGACACTTCGTATACGAGCAGTACTTC. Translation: CASSLAGHFVYEQYF.

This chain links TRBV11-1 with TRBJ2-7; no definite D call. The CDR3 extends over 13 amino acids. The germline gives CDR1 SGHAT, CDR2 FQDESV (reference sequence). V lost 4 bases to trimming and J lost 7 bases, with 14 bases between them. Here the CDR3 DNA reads TGTGCCAGCAGCTCCTCGGGTTCCCGAGAGCAGTACTTC. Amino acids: CASSSSGSREQYF.

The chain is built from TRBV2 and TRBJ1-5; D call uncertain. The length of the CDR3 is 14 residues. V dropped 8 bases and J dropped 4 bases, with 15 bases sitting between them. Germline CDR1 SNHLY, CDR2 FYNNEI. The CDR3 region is CASGLMGSNQPQHF. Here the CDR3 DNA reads TGTGCCAGCGGCCTTATGGGGTCTAATCAGCCCCAGCATTTT.

The DNA for the CDR3 is TGTGCCAGCAGGGACCTCTACGAGCAGTACTTC. This gives the protein CASRDLYEQYF. J is TRBJ2-7 and V is TRBV28; D unclear. Trimming pared 6 bases from V and 3 bases from J, leaving 6 bases between. This CDR3 has 11 amino acids. The V gene's germline CDR1 is MDHEN and CDR2 SYDVKM.

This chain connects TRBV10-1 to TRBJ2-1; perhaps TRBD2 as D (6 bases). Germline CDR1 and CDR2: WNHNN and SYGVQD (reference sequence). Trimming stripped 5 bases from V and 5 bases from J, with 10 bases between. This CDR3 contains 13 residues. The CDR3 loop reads CASSSGLDNEQFF. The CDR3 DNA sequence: TGCGCCAGCAGTAGCGGGCTAGACAATGAGCAGTTCTTC.

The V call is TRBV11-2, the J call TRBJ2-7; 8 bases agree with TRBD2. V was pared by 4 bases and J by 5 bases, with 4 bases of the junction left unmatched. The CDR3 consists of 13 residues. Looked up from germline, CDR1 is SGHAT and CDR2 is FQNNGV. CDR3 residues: CASSSGGLDEQYF. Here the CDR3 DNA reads TGTGCCAGCAGCTCGGGGGGGTTGGACGAGCAGTACTTC.

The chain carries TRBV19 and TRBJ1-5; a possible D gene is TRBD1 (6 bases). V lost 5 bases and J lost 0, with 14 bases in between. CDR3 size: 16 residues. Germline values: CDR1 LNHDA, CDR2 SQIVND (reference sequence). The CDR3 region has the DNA TGTGCCAGTAGTGCCCAACAGGGACCTAGCAATCAGCCCCAGCATTTT. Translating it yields CASSAQQGPSNQPQHF.

CDR3 amino acids: CASSKQGDDWYGYTF. DNA of the CDR3: TGTGCCAGCAGTAAACAGGGGGACGACTGGTATGGCTACACCTTC. The V call is TRBV27, the J call TRBJ1-2, with 8 nucleotides matching TRBD1. Looked up from germline, CDR1 is MNHEY and CDR2 is SMNVEV (reference sequence). Germline trimming cut 5 bases from V and 5 bases from J; bases unmatched to any gene: 10. The CDR3 extends over 15 amino acids.

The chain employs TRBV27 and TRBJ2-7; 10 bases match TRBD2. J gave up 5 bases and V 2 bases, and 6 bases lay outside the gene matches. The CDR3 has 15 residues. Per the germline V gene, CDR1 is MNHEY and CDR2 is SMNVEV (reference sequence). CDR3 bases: TGTGCCAGCAGTTTAGGGGCTAGCGGGAGCAACGAGCAGTACTTC. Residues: CASSLGASGSNEQYF.

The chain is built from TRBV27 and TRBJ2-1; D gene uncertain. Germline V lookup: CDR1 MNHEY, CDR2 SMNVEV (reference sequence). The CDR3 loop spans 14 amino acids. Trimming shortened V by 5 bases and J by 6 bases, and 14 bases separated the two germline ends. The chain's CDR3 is CASSGASWGNEQFF. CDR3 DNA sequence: TGTGCCAGCAGTGGAGCCTCCTGGGGCAATGAGCAGTTCTTC.

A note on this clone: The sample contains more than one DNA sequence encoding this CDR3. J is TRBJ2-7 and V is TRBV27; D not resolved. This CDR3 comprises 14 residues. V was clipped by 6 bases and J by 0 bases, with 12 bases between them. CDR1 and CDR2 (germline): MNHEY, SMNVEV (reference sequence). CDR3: CASSPGRSSYEQYF. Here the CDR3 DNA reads TGTGCCAGCAGCCCCGGACGGTCCTCCTACGAGCAGTACTTC.

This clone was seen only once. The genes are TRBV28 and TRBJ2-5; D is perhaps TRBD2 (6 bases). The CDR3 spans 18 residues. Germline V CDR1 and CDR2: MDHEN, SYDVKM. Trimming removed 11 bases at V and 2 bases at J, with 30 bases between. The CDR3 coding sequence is TGTGCCCGCATCGCGACAATAGCGGAGCGAACCTTTCAAGAGACCCAGTACTTC. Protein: CARIATIAERTFQETQYF.

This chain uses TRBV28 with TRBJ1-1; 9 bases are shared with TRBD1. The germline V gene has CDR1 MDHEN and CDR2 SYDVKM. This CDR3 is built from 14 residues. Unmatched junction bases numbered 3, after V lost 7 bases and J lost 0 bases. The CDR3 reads CASIRTGVNTEAFF. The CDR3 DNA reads TGTGCCAGCATCCGGACAGGGGTGAACACTGAAGCTTTCTTT.

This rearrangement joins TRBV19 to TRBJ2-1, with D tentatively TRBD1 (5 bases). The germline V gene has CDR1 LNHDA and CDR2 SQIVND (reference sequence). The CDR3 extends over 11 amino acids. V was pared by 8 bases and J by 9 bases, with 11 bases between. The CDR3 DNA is TGTGCCAGTGGCCAGGGCCGTGAGCAGTTCTTC. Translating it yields CASGQGREQFF.